This T cell receptor beta chain was captured by sequencing in a study of cytomegalovirus exposure and HLA in healthy donors. The CDR3 consists of 14 residues. Germline assignment: CDR1 SNHLY and CDR2 FYNNEI. Trimming stripped 4 bases from V and 0 bases from J, with 9 bases between. The PCR ran on 60 Vbeta and 13 Jbeta primers. TCRdb's table, derived via immunoSEQ multiplex PCR, lists solely in-frame clones and lacks some. Found here are roughly 140,000 clones, around three quarters of them singletons; the top ten hold less than 2.5%. Study-wide results and limits: Listed as cytomegalovirus-associated were 150 or so TCR beta chains. Analyzed later, association rates of TCRs varied across HLA loci, with DRB1 most and HLA-C fewest. Accurate prediction of HLA-A and HLA-B alleles (for most subjects) was reportedly achieved from TCR beta sequences.

This clone was counted a few times. Its specificity is unknown. V gene TRBV2 combines with J gene TRBJ1-1, with D possibly TRBD1 on 5 matching bases. The source is a man in his forties or fifties in good health and CMV-seronegative. The material sequenced was PBMCs. In DNA form, the CDR3 reads TGTGCCAGCAGTGTAGGGGTTCTGAACACTGAAGCTTTCTTT. Translation: CASSVGVLNTEAFF.